Listed below are T cell receptor beta chains from one sample, sequenced in a study of cytomegalovirus exposure and HLA in healthy donors. Assay used: immunoSEQ multiplex PCR; TCRdb lists only in-frame clones, some missing. Of 280,000 or so clones listed, 88% are singletons. Sequenced material: PBMCs. The receptors derive from a young woman in good health and CMV-seronegative. The CDR3 runs from the conserved cysteine through the conserved F or W. Each record gives: V gene, CDR3 protein.

TRBV11-2,CASSLDRLRQGYTPLYEQYF
TRBV6-1,CASSEPNTIYF
TRBV29-1,CSAGGQNTEAFF
TRBV28,CASSRLSNQPQHF
TRBV12-5,CASGLNTYNEQFF
TRBV27,CASSVLAGTYNEQFF
TRBV5-6,CASSLGGSFAYEQYF
TRBV10-3,CAISQGRESSPLHF
TRBV23-1,CASSIAITGEATEAFF
TRBV6-1,CASSEAHSGTGNTIYF
TRBV10-1,CASSGAGPSNEQYF
TRBV18,CASSPPQASYEQYF
TRBV28,CASSLGGRNTQYF
TRBV7-6,CASSLGAGGETQYF
TRBV6-1,CASSYGQGANTIYF
TRBV12-2,CASRSNLYTGRHQPQHF
TRBV28,CASSLNRGSYTEAFF
TRBV13,CASSLVAGGTGELFF
TRBV28,CASRKLGDSYEQYF
TRBV6-6,CASSRAGGDYEQYF
TRBV5-1,CASSKTGTGLYEQYF
TRBV6-1,CASSNPGTGYNEQFF
TRBV28,CASGTGSISGNTIYF
TRBV5-1,CASSPYRGLNTEAFF
TRBV11-2,CASASLTSASYEQYF
TRBV19,CASIRGAGNQPQHF
TRBV25-1,CASSDPGGLNTGELFF
TRBV28,CASSLFFEQRNQPQHF
TRBV21-1,CASSLFVGDAYEQYF
TRBV9,CASSVGPTRDYGYTF
TRBV5-1,CASSVQALSYEQYF
TRBV14,CASSPTGTGANVLTF
TRBV4-1,CASSQDSAPWRQINNEQFF
TRBV27,CASSDVQGAREAFF
TRBV6-1,CASSWELAGWELFF
TRBV5-6,CASSFDSEAFF